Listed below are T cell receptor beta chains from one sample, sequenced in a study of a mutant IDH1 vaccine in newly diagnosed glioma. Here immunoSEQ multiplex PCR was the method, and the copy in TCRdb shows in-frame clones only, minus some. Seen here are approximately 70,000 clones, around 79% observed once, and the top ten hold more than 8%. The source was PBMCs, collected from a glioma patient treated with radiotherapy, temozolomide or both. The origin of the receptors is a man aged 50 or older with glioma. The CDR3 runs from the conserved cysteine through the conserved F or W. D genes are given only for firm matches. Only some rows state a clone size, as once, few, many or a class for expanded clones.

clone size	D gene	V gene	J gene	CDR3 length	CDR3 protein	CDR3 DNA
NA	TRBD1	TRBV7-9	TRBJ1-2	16	CASSSAWDSANYGYTF	TGTGCCAGCAGCTCTGCTTGGGACAGCGCTAACTATGGCTACACCTTC
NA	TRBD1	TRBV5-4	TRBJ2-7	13	CASSWDRDGGQYF	TGTGCCAGCAGCTGGGACAGGGACGGGGGGCAGTACTTC
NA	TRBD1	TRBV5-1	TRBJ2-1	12	CATRQGSNEQFF	TGCGCCACCAGACAGGGGAGCAATGAGCAGTTCTTC
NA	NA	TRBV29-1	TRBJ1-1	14	CSSSQGDRNTEAFF	TGCAGCTCAAGTCAGGGTGACCGGAACACTGAAGCTTTCTTT
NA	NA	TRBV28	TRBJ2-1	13	CASINPLGGEQFF	TGTGCCAGCATTAACCCCCTAGGGGGTGAGCAGTTCTTC
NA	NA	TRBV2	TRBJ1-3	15	CASREGLNGGNTIYF	TGTGCCAGCAGAGAGGGCCTCAATGGGGGAAACACCATATATTTT
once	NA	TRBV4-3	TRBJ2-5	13	CASSLREEETQYF	TGCGCCAGCAGTCTCAGGGAAGAAGAGACCCAGTACTTC
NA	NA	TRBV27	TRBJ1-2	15	CASSSETGALSGYTF	TGTGCCAGCAGTTCGGAGACAGGAGCTCTTTCTGGCTACACCTTC
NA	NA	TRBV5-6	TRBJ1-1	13	CASTRRGGTEAFF	TGTGCCAGCACCCGGAGGGGGGGAACTGAAGCTTTCTTT
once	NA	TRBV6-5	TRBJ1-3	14	CASSFGRAGNTIYF	TGTGCCAGCAGTTTCGGCAGGGCTGGAAACACCATATATTTT
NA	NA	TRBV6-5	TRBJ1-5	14	CASRDRSGIQPQHF	TGTGCCAGCAGAGACAGGTCCGGTATCCAGCCCCAGCATTTT
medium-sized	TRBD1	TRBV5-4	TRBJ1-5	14	CASSSQGSNQPQHF	TGTGCCAGCAGCTCACAGGGGAGCAATCAGCCCCAGCATTTT
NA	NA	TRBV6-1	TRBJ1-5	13	CASSPLRDQPQHF	TGTGCCAGCAGTCCCCTGCGGGATCAGCCCCAGCATTTT
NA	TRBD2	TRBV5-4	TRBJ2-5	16	CASSSGLAGLQETQYF	TGTGCCAGCAGCTCGGGACTAGCGGGCCTCCAAGAGACCCAGTACTTC
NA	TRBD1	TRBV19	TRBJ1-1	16	CASSIGQGDMNTEAFF	TGTGCCAGTAGTATCGGACAGGGGGATATGAACACTGAAGCTTTCTTT
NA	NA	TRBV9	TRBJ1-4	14	CASSPRAQTEKLFF	TGTGCCAGCAGCCCGCGGGCCCAGACGGAAAAACTGTTTTTT
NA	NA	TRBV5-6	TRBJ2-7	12	CASSLGTLEQYF	TGTGCCAGCAGCTTAGGCACCCTCGAGCAGTACTTC
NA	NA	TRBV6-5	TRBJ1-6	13	CASSRQKNSPLHF	TGTGCCAGCAGTCGACAGAAGAATTCACCCCTCCACTTT
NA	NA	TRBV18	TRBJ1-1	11	CATGRNTEAFF	TGTGCCACCGGGCGGAACACTGAAGCTTTCTTT
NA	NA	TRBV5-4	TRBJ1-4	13	CASSLTGGEKLFF	TGTGCCAGCAGCCTTACGGGGGGGGAAAAACTGTTTTTT
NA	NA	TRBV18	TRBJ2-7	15	CASSPPSRGFIEQYF	TGTGCCAGCTCACCACCGTCCCGAGGGTTCATCGAGCAGTACTTC
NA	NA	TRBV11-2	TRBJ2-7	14	CASSAAGAGYEQYF	TGTGCCAGCAGCGCTGCGGGGGCTGGGTACGAGCAGTACTTC
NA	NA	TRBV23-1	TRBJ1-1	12	CARGRGADEAFF	TGCGCCAGGGGGCGGGGGGCCGATGAAGCTTTCTTT
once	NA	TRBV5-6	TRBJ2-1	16	CASSLYFQGSYNEQFF	TGTGCCAGCAGCTTGTATTTTCAGGGATCCTACAATGAGCAGTTCTTC
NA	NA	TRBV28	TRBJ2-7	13	CASSPRRLYEQYF	TGTGCCAGCAGTCCCCGTAGGTTGTACGAGCAGTACTTC
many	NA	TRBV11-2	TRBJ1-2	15	CASSWNLQGGYGYTF	TGTGCCAGCAGCTGGAACCTACAGGGCGGCTATGGCTACACCTTC
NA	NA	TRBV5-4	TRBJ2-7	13	CASSFNEADEQYF	TGTGCCAGCAGCTTTAATGAAGCGGACGAGCAGTACTTC
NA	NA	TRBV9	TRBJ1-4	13	CASSRTRNEKLFF	TGTGCCAGCAGCCGGACACGGAATGAAAAACTGTTTTTT
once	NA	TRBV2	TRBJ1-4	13	CASSRTYNEKLFF	TGTGCCAGCTCCAGGACCTATAATGAAAAACTGTTTTTT
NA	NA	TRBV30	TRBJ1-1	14	CAWSVLRGAGPLAF	TGTGCCTGGAGTGTACTTAGGGGCGCAGGCCCCCTGGCGTTT
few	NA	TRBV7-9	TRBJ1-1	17	CASSSAHTNRANTEAFF	TGTGCCAGCAGCTCGGCGCACACCAACAGGGCGAACACTGAAGCTTTCTTT
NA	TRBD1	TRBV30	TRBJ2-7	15	CAWSRDRDGVYEQYF	TGTGCCTGGAGTAGGGACAGGGACGGCGTCTACGAGCAGTACTTC
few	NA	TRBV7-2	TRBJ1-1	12	CASSFGDTEAFF	TGTGCCAGCAGCTTCGGGGACACTGAAGCTTTCTTT
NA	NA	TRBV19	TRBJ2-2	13	CASRSFNTGELFF	TGTGCCAGCCGAAGTTTTAACACCGGGGAGCTGTTTTTT
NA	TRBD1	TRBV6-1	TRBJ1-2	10	CASSFDRGHF	TGTGCCAGCAGTTTCGACAGGGGACACTTC
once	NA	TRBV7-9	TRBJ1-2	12	CASSLGDYGYTF	TGTGCCAGCAGCTTAGGGGACTATGGCTACACCTTC
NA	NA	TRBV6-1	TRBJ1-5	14	CASSEGNVNQPQHF	TGTGCCAGCAGTGAAGGTAATGTTAATCAGCCCCAGCATTTT
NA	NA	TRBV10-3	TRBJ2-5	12	CATGDGEETQYF	TGTGCCACCGGGGACGGGGAAGAGACCCAGTACTTC
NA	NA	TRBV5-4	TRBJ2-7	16	CASSLGVTGYSYEQYF	TGTGCCAGCAGCTTGGGCGTCACAGGTTATTCCTACGAGCAGTACTTC
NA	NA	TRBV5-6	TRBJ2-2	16	CASSFGTPGFAGELFF	TGTGCCAGCAGCTTCGGGACCCCCGGGTTCGCCGGGGAGCTGTTTTTT
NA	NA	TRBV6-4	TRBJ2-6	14	CASSDGSGANVLTF	TGTGCCAGCAGTGACGGCTCTGGGGCCAACGTCCTGACTTTC
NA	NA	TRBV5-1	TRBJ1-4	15	CASSSSARNNEKLFF	TGCGCCAGCAGCTCCTCCGCGCGGAATAATGAAAAACTGTTTTTT
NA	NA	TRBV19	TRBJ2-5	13	CASTSAPGETQYF	TGTGCCAGTACCTCAGCCCCTGGAGAGACCCAGTACTTC
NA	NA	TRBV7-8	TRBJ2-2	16	CASSSRWGGGTGELFF	TGTGCCAGCAGCTCCCGGTGGGGGGGCGGTACCGGGGAGCTGTTTTTT
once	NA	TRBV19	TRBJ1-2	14	CASSHPAGLDGYTF	TGTGCCAGTAGTCACCCCGCGGGGTTGGATGGCTACACCTTC
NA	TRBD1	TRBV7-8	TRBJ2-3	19	CASSPIPGYGTGGTDTQYF	TGTGCCAGCAGCCCTATCCCGGGGTATGGGACAGGAGGCACAGATACGCAGTATTTT
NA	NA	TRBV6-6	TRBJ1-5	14	CASSLPPGNQPQHF	TGTGCCAGCAGCCTGCCACCGGGAAATCAGCCCCAGCATTTT
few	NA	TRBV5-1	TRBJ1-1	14	CASSLAGGGTEAFF	TGCGCCAGCAGCTTGGCCGGGGGCGGCACTGAAGCTTTCTTT
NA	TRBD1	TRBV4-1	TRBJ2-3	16	CASSQSGTGNTDTQYF	TGCGCCAGCAGCCAATCAGGGACAGGCAACACAGATACGCAGTATTTT
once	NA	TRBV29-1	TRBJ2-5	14	CSVLPGGGGETQYF	TGCAGCGTGCTACCAGGGGGAGGGGGGGAGACCCAGTACTTC
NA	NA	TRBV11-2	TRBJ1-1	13	CASSSRRNTEAFF	TGTGCCAGCAGCAGTCGGAGGAACACTGAAGCTTTCTTT
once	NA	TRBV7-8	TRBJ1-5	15	CASSSQGTSNQPQHF	TGTGCCAGCAGCTCTCAGGGGACGAGCAATCAGCCCCAGCATTTT
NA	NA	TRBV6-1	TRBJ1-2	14	CASSGDRGRYGYTF	TGTGCCAGCAGTGGGGACCGGGGACGCTATGGCTACACCTTC
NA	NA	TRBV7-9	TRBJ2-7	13	CASSFNRESEQYF	TGTGCCAGCAGCTTCAACAGGGAGAGCGAGCAGTACTTC
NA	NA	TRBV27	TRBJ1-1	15	CASSLSGESWAEAFF	TGTGCCAGCAGTTTATCGGGGGAGTCGTGGGCTGAAGCTTTCTTT
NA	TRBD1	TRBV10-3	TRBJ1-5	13	CAISRTGNQPQHF	TGTGCCATCAGCCGGACAGGGAATCAGCCCCAGCATTTT
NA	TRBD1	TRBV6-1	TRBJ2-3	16	CASSASGTGGIGTQYF	TGTGCCAGCAGTGCCTCCGGGACAGGGGGAATAGGTACGCAGTATTTT
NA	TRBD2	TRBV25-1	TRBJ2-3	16	CASSAKGLAGLDTQYF	TGTGCCAGCAGTGCGAAGGGACTAGCGGGGTTAGATACGCAGTATTTT
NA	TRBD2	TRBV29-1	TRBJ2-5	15	CSVEGGSGAAETQYF	TGCAGCGTTGAAGGGGGTAGCGGGGCTGCTGAGACCCAGTACTTC
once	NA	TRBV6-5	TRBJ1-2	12	CASSSVGDGYTF	TGTGCCAGCAGTTCAGTAGGGGATGGCTACACCTTC